The 21 T cell receptor beta chains below all came from one sample that was sequenced in a study of CD4 and CD8 cells across lung adenocarcinoma regions. Using its own MiXCR run on the PCR reads, TCRdb lists one record per CDR3 protein. Here the sample spans 9,200 or so distinct CDR3 sequences, 50% being singletons. Sequencing was performed on CD8+ T cells from the margin of a lung tumor. These receptor sequences come from a female donor with lung adenocarcinoma. The CD4 and CD8 labels of this study may be unreliable.

DNA for the CDR3: TGTGCCAGTAACAAGCTCGACGCGAACACCGGGGAGCTGTTTTTT. Encoded protein: CASNKLDANTGELFF. J is TRBJ2-2 and V is TRBV6-1; no definite D call. The CDR3 extends over 15 amino acids. V was cut by 9 bases and J by 0 bases, with 14 bases left in between. Germline assignment: CDR1 MNHNS and CDR2 SASEGT.

This clonotype showed up just a few times. CDR3 bases: TGTGCCAGCAGTCCCTGGGACAGGGAGCATGGCTACACCTTC. This encodes CASSPWDREHGYTF. J is TRBJ1-2 and V is TRBV27; 9 bases line up with TRBD1. The ends lost 5 bases at V and 6 bases at J; junction bases unmatched: 7. Germline V gene data show CDR1 as MNHEY and CDR2 as SMNVEV (reference sequence). This CDR3 spans 14 amino acids.

The genes are TRBV6-1 and TRBJ2-2; the match to TRBD1 covers 8 bases. The J call may be faulty, since TRBJ2-3 better matches the DNA end. The CDR3 is 15 amino acids. CDR1 is MNHNS, CDR2 SASEGT, per germline. CDR3 in DNA: TGTGCCAGCAGGCGATGGACAGGGAACACCGATGCGCAGTATTTT. Protein: CASRRWTGNTDAQYF.

This sequence joins TRBV6-1 and TRBJ2-2, with D unclear. This CDR3 has 13 residues. With 7 bases removed from V and 0 bases from J, the gap between germline ends came to 6 bases. The germline gives CDR1 MNHNS, CDR2 SASEGT. This CDR3 reads CASTQANTGELFF. The CDR3 DNA reads as TGTGCCAGCACCCAGGCGAACACCGGGGAGCTGTTTTTT.

The V gene is TRBV10-2, the J gene TRBJ2-1, with a tentative D call TRBD2 (5 bases). Germline CDR1 is WSHSY and CDR2 is SAAADI. Trimming stripped 5 bases from V and 8 bases from J, with 13 bases between. The CDR3 is made up of 13 amino acids. CDR3 residues: CASSPLWGDEQFF. The CDR3 region has the DNA TGCGCCAGCAGTCCCCTATGGGGAGATGAGCAGTTCTTC.

Within the sample, this clonotype is medium-sized. J is TRBJ2-7 and V is TRBV7-8; D not certain. Germline-derived CDR1 and CDR2 are SGHVS and FQNEAQ. The CDR3 has 14 amino acids. V lost 1 base and J 2 bases, leaving 9 bases between the germline ends. CDR3 in amino acids: CASSLVAAPYEQYF. The CDR3 nucleotides read TGTGCCAGCAGCTTAGTGGCGGCTCCCTACGAGCAGTACTTC.

CDR3: CASSSARINTGTQFF. Here the CDR3 DNA reads TGTGCCAGCAGTAGCGCTAGAATAAACACAGGGACGCAGTTTTTT. The V and J genes are TRBV6-1 and TRBJ2-2; a weak D match, TRBD1 (6 bases). Germline V lookup: CDR1 MNHNS, CDR2 SASEGT. The CDR3 sequence is 15 residues long. V was shortened by 5 bases and J by 16 bases, with 26 bases between the two germline ends.

In this sample, this clonotype turned up many times. DNA for the CDR3: TGCGCCAGCAGTGGGGCCGGGGGGAGCACAGATACGCAGTATTTT. It yields the protein CASSGAGGSTDTQYF. The gene calls are TRBV10-1 and TRBJ2-3; the match to TRBD2 covers 7 bases. The CDR3 has 15 residues. Germline loops: CDR1 WNHNN, CDR2 SYGVQD (reference sequence). J was trimmed by 0 bases and V by 4 bases; bases with no gene match: 4.

This chain joins TRBV7-6 and TRBJ2-1; TRBD2 matches at 10 bases. The CDR3 length is 15 residues. After removal of 4 bases from V and 10 bases from J, the junction contained 10 bases not matched to a gene. Germline assignment: CDR1 SGHVS and CDR2 FNYEAQ. The CDR3 is CASSYSPGLAREQFF. The DNA of the CDR3 is TGTGCCAGCAGCTACTCACCGGGACTAGCGAGAGAGCAGTTCTTC.

The rearrangement joins TRBV10-1 to TRBJ2-3; the D gene could be TRBD1 or TRBD2 (6 bases each). V was pared by 8 bases and J by 2 bases, with 11 bases between. CDR3 length: 13 amino acids. Germline CDR1 and CDR2: WNHNN and SYGVQD (reference sequence). CDR3 DNA sequence: TGCGCCAGCGGAGGGGGTGACACAGATACGCAGTATTTT. As protein: CASGGGDTDTQYF.

For this clonotype: One end of the junction does not line up with germline, which may come from a read error. The CDR3 nucleotides are TGCGCCAGCAGTGAGAGGGGGGTGAGGACCGGGGAGCTGTATTTT. It translates to CASSERGVRTGELYF. This chain connects TRBV10-1 to TRBJ2-2; the D gene could be TRBD1 or TRBD2 (6 bases each). CDR1 is WNHNN, CDR2 SYGVQD, per germline (reference sequence). The CDR3 loop spans 15 amino acids.

By frequency in the sample, this clonotype is medium-sized. The rearrangement joins TRBV6-5 to TRBJ1-2; 9 nucleotides align to TRBD2. The DNA matches TRBJ2-7 better at its end, which makes the J call doubtful. Germline V gene sequence: CDR1 MNHEY, CDR2 SVGAGI. The CDR3 has 15 amino acids. CDR3 nucleotide sequence: TGTGCCAGCACTTCTATGGTAGCGGGGGTCTACGAGCAGTACTTC. It is translated as CASTSMVAGVYEQYF.

This clonotype is medium-sized (0.01 to 0.1%) by share. The chain joins TRBV14 to TRBJ2-7, with 8 bases that match TRBD1. The trim removed 5 bases at V and 2 bases at J, leaving 5 bases unmatched. CDR1 and CDR2 from the germline V gene are SGHDN and FVKESK. This CDR3 region has 14 residues. In nucleotides, the CDR3 is TGTGCCAGCAGCGGACAGGGACTTACCTACGAGCAGTACTTC. Protein: CASSGQGLTYEQYF.

CDR3 sequence reads: CASRQGVGVKDMQYF. Written as DNA, the CDR3 is TGTGCCAGCAGGCAGGGGGTGGGAGTCAAAGATATGCAGTACTTC. The rearrangement links TRBV27 to TRBJ2-4; 7 bases are a match to TRBD1. Trimming took 6 bases from V and 13 from J; bases not matched to a gene: 18. CDR1 MNHEY and CDR2 SMNVEV come from the germline V gene (reference sequence). The CDR3 runs to 15 residues.

This clonotype was recorded many times. The J gene is TRBJ2-1, the V gene TRBV6-2 or TRBV6-3, with D possibly being TRBD2 (6 bases). The CDR3 runs 14 residues. CDR1 is MNHEY, CDR2 SVGEGT, per germline. The germline V and J ends were trimmed by 6 bases and 6 bases, with 15 bases remaining between them. In DNA form, the CDR3 reads TGTGCCAGCAGCCCCAACCGACTAGGCAATGAGCAGTTCTTC. Residues: CASSPNRLGNEQFF.

This clonotype was counted once. The rearrangement joins TRBV27 to TRBJ2-3; TRBD1 matches 9 bases. Unmatched junction bases numbered 21, after V lost 11 bases and J lost 12 bases. This CDR3 region has 15 residues. Germline values: CDR1 MNHEY, CDR2 SMNVEV (reference sequence). CDR3 bases: TGTGCCGGCGGGCGCCGGGACAGGGACCAAGAGACCCAGTATTTT. Protein sequence: CAGGRRDRDQETQYF.

J is TRBJ2-7 and V is TRBV10-1, with D perhaps TRBD1 or TRBD2 (5 bases each). This CDR3 spans 16 amino acids. Germline V gives CDR1 WNHNN, CDR2 SYGVQD (reference sequence). Between the trimmed V and J ends, which lost 2 bases and 0 bases, there was a span of 14 bases. This chain's CDR3 is CASSEEGGTRSYEQYV. CDR3 coding DNA: TGCGCCAGCAGTGAGGAGGGTGGGACGCGCTCCTACGAGCAGTACGTC.

The rearrangement uses TRBV27 and TRBJ2-3, with TRBD1 as a possible D gene (5 bases). The DNA end is a closer match to TRBJ2-7, so the J assignment may be wrong. In germline, CDR1 is MNHEY, CDR2 SMNVEV (reference sequence). CDR3 size: 11 residues. CDR3 DNA: TGTGGGGGCCGTGATCCAGAGACGCAGTACTTC. Translated, it gives CGGRDPETQYF.

Judged by abundance, this clonotype is medium-sized (0.01 to 0.1%). This chain joins TRBV6-1 and TRBJ2-5; D ambiguous. The J call is doubtful: the DNA matches TRBJ2-7 better. This CDR3 contains 15 residues. CDR1 MNHNS and CDR2 SASEGT come from the germline V gene. CDR3 amino acids: CASSDYPGSSREQYF. The CDR3 DNA is TGTGCCAGCAGTGATTATCCCGGTAGCTCTCGCGAGCAGTACTTC.

By share, this clonotype counts as medium-sized. CDR3 sequence: CASSYDTTGELFF. The CDR3 nucleotides are TGTGCCAGCAGTTACGATACAACCGGGGAGCTGTTTTTT. The chain recombines TRBV6-5 with TRBJ2-2; D remains ambiguous. The germline CDR1 and CDR2 sequences are MNHEY and SVGAGI. There are 13 residues in the CDR3. Trimming removed 2 bases from V and 5 bases from J, with 6 bases in between.

In regard to this clonotype: Germline is not matched at one junction end, which may reflect a read error. The J gene is TRBJ2-3, the V gene TRBV10-2; TRBD2 is a possible D gene (5 bases). This CDR3 is built from 15 residues. Germline CDR1 is WSHSY and CDR2 is SAAADI. CDR3: CGSGTARWATNTQYF. In DNA form, the CDR3 reads TGCGGCAGCGGTACGGCGCGATGGGCCACAAATACGCAGTACTTT.